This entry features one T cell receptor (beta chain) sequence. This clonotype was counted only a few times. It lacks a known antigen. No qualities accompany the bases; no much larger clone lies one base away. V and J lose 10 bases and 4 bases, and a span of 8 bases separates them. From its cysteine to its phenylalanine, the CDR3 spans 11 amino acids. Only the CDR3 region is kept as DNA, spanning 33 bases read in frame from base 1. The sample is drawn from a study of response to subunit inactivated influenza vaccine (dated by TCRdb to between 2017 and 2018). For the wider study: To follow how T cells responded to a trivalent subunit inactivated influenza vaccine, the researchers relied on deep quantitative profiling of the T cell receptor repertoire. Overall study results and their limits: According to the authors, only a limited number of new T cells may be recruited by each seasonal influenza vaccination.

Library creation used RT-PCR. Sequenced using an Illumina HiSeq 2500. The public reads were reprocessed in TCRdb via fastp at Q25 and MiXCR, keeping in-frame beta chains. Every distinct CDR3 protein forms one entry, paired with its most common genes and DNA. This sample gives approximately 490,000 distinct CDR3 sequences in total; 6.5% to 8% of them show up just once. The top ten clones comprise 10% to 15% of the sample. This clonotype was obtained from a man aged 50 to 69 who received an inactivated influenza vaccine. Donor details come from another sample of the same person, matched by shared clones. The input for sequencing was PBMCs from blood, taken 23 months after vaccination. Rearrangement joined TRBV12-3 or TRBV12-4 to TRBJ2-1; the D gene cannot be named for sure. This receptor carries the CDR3 CATGPYNEQFF. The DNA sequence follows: TGTGCCACCGGGCCATACAATGAGCAGTTCTTC.